The 18 T cell receptor beta chains in this list originate from one sample, sequenced in a study of T-cell reconstitution after alpha-beta-depleted transplantation in children. Unique molecular identifiers were used to barcode this TCRbeta library. TCRdb redid the calling of the PCR reads with MiXCR, one entry per CDR3 protein. The sample lists under 850,000 distinct CDR3 sequences, 13% occurring once. Sequencing used PBMCs, obtained before TCRalphabeta/CD19-depleted stem cell transplant. These receptors originate from a girl aged 2 to 10 with congenital amegakaryocytic thrombocytopenia, due to receive a stem cell transplant.

At least ten counts were recorded for this clonotype. The chain recombines TRBV6-6 with TRBJ2-5; D remains unclear. The V end was cut by 8 bases, the J end by 3 bases, with 4 bases between. Looked up from germline, CDR1 is MNHNY and CDR2 is SVGAGI (reference sequence). The CDR3 covers 10 residues. CDR3 in amino acids: CASGEETQYF. The CDR3 DNA sequence: TGTGCCAGCGGAGAAGAGACCCAGTACTTC.

The sample holds many counts of this clonotype. The chain joins TRBV7-9 to TRBJ2-1, with TRBD2 matching over 11 bases. Germline CDR1 SEHNR, CDR2 FQNEAQ (reference sequence). The CDR3 contains 15 residues. J lost 6 bases, V lost 5 bases, and 6 bases had no gene match. The CDR3 protein is CASSPPGTSGNEQFF. The DNA of the CDR3 is TGTGCCAGCAGCCCGCCGGGGACTAGCGGCAATGAGCAGTTCTTC.

The chain couples TRBV4-1 to TRBJ2-1; D is unresolved. Germline V gene data show CDR1 as MGHRA and CDR2 as YSYEKL. The CDR3 spans 13 residues. Trimming stripped 0 bases from V and 5 bases from J, with 5 bases between. The CDR3 sequence: CASSQERNNEQFF. The CDR3 DNA sequence: TGCGCCAGCAGCCAAGAGAGGAACAATGAGCAGTTCTTC.

This clonotype was counted at least ten times. Relative to the germline gene, one junction end is altered; a read error may explain this. The J gene is TRBJ2-6, the V gene TRBV6-1; D might be TRBD2 (5 bases). This CDR3 contains 14 residues. The germline V gene has CDR1 MNHNS and CDR2 SASEGT. The CDR3, as DNA: TGTGCCAGCAGTGAAGGGCTTTTCGGGGTGCCCTCATCTTTC. It is translated as CASSEGLFGVPSSF.

The chain employs TRBV5-1 and TRBJ2-5; 10 nucleotides agree with TRBD1. CDR3 length equals 16 residues. Per the germline V gene, CDR1 is SGHRS and CDR2 is YFSETQ. After removal of 0 bases from V and 3 bases from J, the junction contained 5 bases not matched to a gene. CDR3 sequence: CASSLALGTGEETQYF. For the CDR3, the DNA is TGCGCCAGCAGCTTGGCCTTAGGGACAGGGGAAGAGACCCAGTACTTC.

The gene calls are TRBV2 and TRBJ2-1; 7 bases line up with TRBD2. The CDR3 has 15 amino acids. The V gene end was trimmed by 6 bases and the J gene end by 3 bases; junction bases not matched to a gene: 8. Germline loops: CDR1 SNHLY, CDR2 FYNNEI. In DNA, the CDR3 is TGTGCCAGCAGGGGGTTTGCGGGGGTCTACAATGAGCAGTTCTTC. It is translated as CASRGFAGVYNEQFF.

In this sample, this clonotype turned up many times. CDR3 in amino acids: CSARSGTSRYEQYF. CDR3 in DNA: TGCAGTGCTCGCAGCGGGACCTCACGCTACGAGCAGTACTTC. The rearrangement joins TRBV20-1 to TRBJ2-7; 7 bases match TRBD2. The CDR3 sequence is 14 residues long. Germline V gene lookup returns CDR1 DFQATT and CDR2 SNEGSKA (reference sequence). The junction had 10 bases not matched to a gene; V was cut back by 5 bases and J by 3 bases.

This clonotype turned up a few times. The gene calls are TRBV29-1 and TRBJ2-1, with D unresolved. CDR3 length equals 14 residues. V lost 2 bases and J 4 bases, leaving 12 bases between the germline ends. The germline gives CDR1 SQVTM, CDR2 ANQGSEA. CDR3 sequence reads: CSVETSKGYNEQFF. In nucleotides, the CDR3 is TGCAGCGTTGAAACATCCAAGGGATACAATGAGCAGTTCTTC.

This clonotype was observed at least ten times. The chain joins TRBV5-1 to TRBJ2-7; D is tentatively TRBD1 or TRBD2 (5 bases each). The CDR3 has 12 residues. V was pared by 7 bases and J by 0 bases, with 8 bases between. Germline V lookup: CDR1 SGHRS, CDR2 YFSETQ. The CDR3 bases are TGCGCCAGCGGGACCGACTCCTACGAGCAGTACTTC. It encodes CASGTDSYEQYF.

This clonotype has only a few counts. V usage is TRBV5-1 and J usage is TRBJ2-7; either TRBD1 or TRBD2 may supply D (5 bases each). CDR1 and CDR2 from the germline V gene are SGHRS and YFSETQ. The V and J ends lost 5 bases and 0 bases respectively, with 15 bases between them. The CDR3 runs 15 residues. The CDR3 loop reads CASSSTRGSSYEQYF. The CDR3 nucleotides read TGCGCCAGCAGTTCTACCCGGGGCTCCTCCTACGAGCAGTACTTC.

This chain's CDR3 is CASSPEPSYEQYF. CDR3 nucleotide sequence: TGTGCCAGCAGCCCCGAACCCTCCTACGAGCAGTACTTC. The V gene is TRBV7-8, the J gene TRBJ2-7; unclear D gene. V was cut by 5 bases and J by 0 bases, with 8 bases left in between. Germline V gene sequence: CDR1 SGHVS, CDR2 FQNEAQ. The CDR3 covers 13 residues.

V and J are TRBV29-1 and TRBJ1-1; D gene ambiguous. V was pared by 0 bases and J by 0 bases, with 5 bases between. Germline-derived CDR1 and CDR2 are SQVTM and ANQGSEA. The CDR3 covers 13 residues. CDR3 coding DNA: TGCAGCGTTGAAGAAACGATGAACACTGAAGCTTTCTTT. Protein sequence: CSVEETMNTEAFF.

This clonotype came up a few times. The CDR3 DNA reads TGTGCCAGCAGCCCTAGGACAGGGCGGGATACGCAGTATTTT. This codes for CASSPRTGRDTQYF. The V gene is TRBV7-9, the J gene TRBJ2-3, with 8 bases identical to TRBD1. The CDR3 spans 14 residues. Germline V gene sequence: CDR1 SEHNR, CDR2 FQNEAQ (reference sequence). Trimming cost V 5 bases and J 6 bases; bases outside gene matches: 7.

This clonotype occurred a few times. The gene calls are TRBV20-1 and TRBJ1-2; TRBD1 is a possible D gene (6 bases). The CDR3 contains 14 residues. Trimming removed 0 bases from V and 6 bases from J, with 14 bases in between. Germline V gene data show CDR1 as DFQATT and CDR2 as SNEGSKA (reference sequence). CDR3 region: CSAREGGGADGYTF. The CDR3 DNA reads as TGCAGTGCTAGAGAGGGCGGGGGCGCGGATGGCTACACCTTC.

This clonotype occurred a few times. The chain joins TRBV20-1 to TRBJ2-1, with TRBD2 identical over 8 bases. This CDR3 has 14 residues. The V and J ends lost 5 bases and 4 bases, in that order; junction bases with no gene match: 7. Germline values: CDR1 DFQATT, CDR2 SNEGSKA (reference sequence). This chain's CDR3 is CSALLADFYNEQFF. CDR3 nucleotide sequence: TGCAGTGCTTTACTAGCGGACTTTTACAATGAGCAGTTCTTC.

This clonotype was seen at least ten times. This chain connects TRBV6-2 or TRBV6-3 to TRBJ2-1; the D is unclear. Germline lookup yields CDR1 MNHEY and CDR2 SVGEGT. Trimming took off 5 bases at V and 7 bases at J, with 15 bases between the two ends. The length of the CDR3 is 14 residues. In nucleotides, the CDR3 is TGTGCCAGCAGTAAATCCGGGTCCTGGAATGAGCAGTTCTTC. It translates to CASSKSGSWNEQFF.

This clonotype was seen at least ten times. V is TRBV12-3 or TRBV12-4 and J is TRBJ2-5; D gene ambiguous. V lost 4 bases and J 2 bases, leaving 11 bases between the germline ends. This CDR3 is 14 amino acids long. CDR3 loop: CASSSPVLQETQYF. In DNA form, the CDR3 reads TGTGCCAGCAGTTCCCCCGTTTTACAAGAGACCCAGTACTTC.

This clonotype occurred many times. The V call is TRBV5-1, the J call TRBJ2-7; tentatively, D is TRBD1 or TRBD2 (5 bases each). CDR3 length: 14 residues. CDR1 SGHRS and CDR2 YFSETQ come from the germline V gene. The V gene lost 6 bases and the J gene lost 5 bases, with 18 bases spanning the gap. The CDR3 DNA sequence: TGCGCCAGCACTCCGTCCTTGAGGGGCGACGAGCAGTACTTC. Amino acids: CASTPSLRGDEQYF.